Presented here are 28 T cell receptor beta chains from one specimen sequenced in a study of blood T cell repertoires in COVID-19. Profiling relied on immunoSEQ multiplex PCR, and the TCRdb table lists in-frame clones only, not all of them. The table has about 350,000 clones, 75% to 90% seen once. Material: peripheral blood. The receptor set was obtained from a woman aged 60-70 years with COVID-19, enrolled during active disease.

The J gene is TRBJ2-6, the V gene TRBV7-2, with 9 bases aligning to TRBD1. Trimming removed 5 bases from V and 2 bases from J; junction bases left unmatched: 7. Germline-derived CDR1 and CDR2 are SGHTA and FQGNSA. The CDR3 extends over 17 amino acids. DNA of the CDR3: TGTGCCAGCAGCGCTAACAGGGGGCGAACTGGGGCCAACGTCCTGACTTTC. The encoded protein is CASSANRGRTGANVLTF.

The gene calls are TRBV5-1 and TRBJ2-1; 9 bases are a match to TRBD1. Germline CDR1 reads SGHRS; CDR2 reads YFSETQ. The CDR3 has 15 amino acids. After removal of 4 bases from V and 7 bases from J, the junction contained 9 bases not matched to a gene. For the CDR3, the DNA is TGCGCCAGCAGCCCAGGACAGGGGTTGACGAATGAGCAGTTCTTC. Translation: CASSPGQGLTNEQFF.

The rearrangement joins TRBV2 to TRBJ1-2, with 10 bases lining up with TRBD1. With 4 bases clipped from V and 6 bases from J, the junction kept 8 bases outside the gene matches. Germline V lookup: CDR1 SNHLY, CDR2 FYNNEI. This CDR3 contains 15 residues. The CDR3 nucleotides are TGTGCCAGCAGTGGACAGGGGGCAACTTATCATGGCTACACCTTC. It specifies CASSGQGATYHGYTF.

The CDR3 DNA reads TGTGCCAGCAGCTTAGATCTGGGGACTCCGGCTAACTATGGCTACACCTTC. Amino acids: CASSLDLGTPANYGYTF. The chain uses TRBV11-2 and TRBJ1-2; tentatively, D is TRBD1 (5 bases). The CDR3 is 17 residues long. Germline V lookup: CDR1 SGHAT, CDR2 FQNNGV. V dropped 0 bases and J dropped 0 bases, with 14 bases sitting between them.

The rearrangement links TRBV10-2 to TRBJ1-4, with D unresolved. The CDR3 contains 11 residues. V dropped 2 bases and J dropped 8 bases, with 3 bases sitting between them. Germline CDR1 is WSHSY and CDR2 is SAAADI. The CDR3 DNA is TGCGCCAGCAGTGAGAGCGAAAAACTGTTTTTT. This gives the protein CASSESEKLFF.

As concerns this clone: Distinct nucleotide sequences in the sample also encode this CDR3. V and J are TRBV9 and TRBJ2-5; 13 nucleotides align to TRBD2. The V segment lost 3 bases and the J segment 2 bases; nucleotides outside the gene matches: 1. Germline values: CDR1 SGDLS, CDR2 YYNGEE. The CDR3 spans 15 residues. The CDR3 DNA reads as TGTGCCAGCAGCGCGACTAGCGGGGGGCAAGAGACCCAGTACTTC. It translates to CASSATSGGQETQYF.

The CDR3 region is CASSLTSGGRETQYF. In DNA, the CDR3 is TGTGCCAGCAGCCTGACTAGCGGGGGGAGAGAGACCCAGTACTTC. This chain uses TRBV6-5 with TRBJ2-5; TRBD2 matches at 13 bases. With V trimmed by 6 bases and J by 4 bases, 5 bases remained unmatched. Germline V gene data show CDR1 as MNHEY and CDR2 as SVGAGI. The CDR3 sequence is 15 residues long.

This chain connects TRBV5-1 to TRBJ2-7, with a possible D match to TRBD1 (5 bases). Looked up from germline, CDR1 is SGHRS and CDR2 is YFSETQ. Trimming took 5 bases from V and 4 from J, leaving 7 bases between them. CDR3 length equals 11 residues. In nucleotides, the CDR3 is TGCGCCAGCAGTCAGGGTTACGAGCAGTACTTC. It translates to CASSQGYEQYF.

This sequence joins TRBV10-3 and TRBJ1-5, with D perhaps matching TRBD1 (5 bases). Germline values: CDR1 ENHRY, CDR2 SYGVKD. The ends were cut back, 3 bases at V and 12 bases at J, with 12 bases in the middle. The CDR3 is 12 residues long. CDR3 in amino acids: CAISEVGRGQHF. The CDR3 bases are TGTGCCATCAGTGAAGTGGGAAGGGGCCAGCATTTT.

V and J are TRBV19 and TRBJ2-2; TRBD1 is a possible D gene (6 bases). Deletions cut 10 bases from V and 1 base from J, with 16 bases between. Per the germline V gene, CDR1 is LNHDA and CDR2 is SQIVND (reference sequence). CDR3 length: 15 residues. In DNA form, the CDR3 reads TGTGCCACCAAACCGGGACACCAGAACACCGGGGAGCTGTTTTTT. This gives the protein CATKPGHQNTGELFF.

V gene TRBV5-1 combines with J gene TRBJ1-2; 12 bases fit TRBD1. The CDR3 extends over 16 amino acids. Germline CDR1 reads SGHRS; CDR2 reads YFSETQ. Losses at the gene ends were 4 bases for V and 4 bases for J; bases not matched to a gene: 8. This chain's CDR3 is CASSAGGTGGLYGYTF. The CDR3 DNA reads TGCGCCAGCAGCGCAGGGGGGACAGGGGGCCTCTATGGCTACACCTTC. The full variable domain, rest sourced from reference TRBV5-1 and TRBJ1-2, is KAGVTQTPRYLIKTRGQQVTLSCSPISGHRSVSWYQQTPGQGLQFLFEYFSETQRNKGNFPGRFSGRQFSNSRSEMNVSTLELGDSALYLCASSAGGTGGLYGYTFGSGTRLTVV.

CDR3 coding DNA: TGTGCCAGCAGCTCTCGGGGGGGGATGTCCACCGGGGAGCTGTTTTTT. Translated, it gives CASSSRGGMSTGELFF. The V gene is TRBV11-2, the J gene TRBJ2-2; 8 bases align to TRBD2. V dropped 4 bases and J dropped 4; count of bases not matched to a gene: 8. CDR1 is SGHAT and CDR2 is FQNNGV in the germline V gene. The CDR3 runs to 16 residues.

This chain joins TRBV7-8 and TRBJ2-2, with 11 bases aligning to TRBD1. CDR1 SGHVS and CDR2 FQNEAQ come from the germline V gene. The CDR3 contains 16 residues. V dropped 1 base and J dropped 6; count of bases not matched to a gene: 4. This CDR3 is CASSLVGQGAPGELFF. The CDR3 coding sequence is TGTGCCAGCAGCTTAGTCGGACAGGGGGCTCCCGGGGAGCTGTTTTTT.

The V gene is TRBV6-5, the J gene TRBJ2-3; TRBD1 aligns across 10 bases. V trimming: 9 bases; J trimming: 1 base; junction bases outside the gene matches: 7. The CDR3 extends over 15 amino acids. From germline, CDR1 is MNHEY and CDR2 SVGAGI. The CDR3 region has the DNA TGTGCCAGTCCATCCGGGACAGGGGGCACAGATACGCAGTATTTT. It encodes CASPSGTGGTDTQYF.

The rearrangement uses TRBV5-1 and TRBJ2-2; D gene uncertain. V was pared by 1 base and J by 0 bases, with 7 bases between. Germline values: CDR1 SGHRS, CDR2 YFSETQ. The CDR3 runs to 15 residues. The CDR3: CASSLWQANTGELFF. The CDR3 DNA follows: TGCGCCAGCAGCTTGTGGCAGGCGAACACCGGGGAGCTGTTTTTT.

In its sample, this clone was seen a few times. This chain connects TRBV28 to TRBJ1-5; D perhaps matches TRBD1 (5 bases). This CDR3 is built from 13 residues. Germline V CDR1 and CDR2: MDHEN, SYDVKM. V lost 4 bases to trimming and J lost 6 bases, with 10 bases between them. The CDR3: CASSSQGIQPQHF. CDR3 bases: TGTGCCAGCAGTTCTCAGGGTATTCAGCCCCAGCATTTT.

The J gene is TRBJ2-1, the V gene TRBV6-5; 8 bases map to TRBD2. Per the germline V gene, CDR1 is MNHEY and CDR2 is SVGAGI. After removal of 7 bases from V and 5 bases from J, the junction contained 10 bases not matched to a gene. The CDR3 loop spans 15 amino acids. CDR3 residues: CASIRRAGGNNEQFF. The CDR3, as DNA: TGTGCCAGCATCCGACGGGCGGGGGGAAACAATGAGCAGTTCTTC.

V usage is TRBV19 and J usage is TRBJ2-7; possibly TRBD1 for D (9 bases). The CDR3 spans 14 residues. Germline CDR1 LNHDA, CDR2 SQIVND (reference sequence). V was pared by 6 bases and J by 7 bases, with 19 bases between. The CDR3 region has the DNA TGTGCCAGTAGAATCGGGACAGGGACTAGGGAGCAGTACTTC. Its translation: CASRIGTGTREQYF.

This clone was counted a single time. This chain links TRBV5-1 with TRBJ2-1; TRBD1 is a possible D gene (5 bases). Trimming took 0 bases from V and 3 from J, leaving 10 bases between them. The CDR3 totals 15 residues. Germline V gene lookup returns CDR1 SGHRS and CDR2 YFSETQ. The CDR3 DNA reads TGCGCCAGCAGCTTGGGAGGACAAAACTACAATGAGCAGTTCTTC. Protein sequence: CASSLGGQNYNEQFF.

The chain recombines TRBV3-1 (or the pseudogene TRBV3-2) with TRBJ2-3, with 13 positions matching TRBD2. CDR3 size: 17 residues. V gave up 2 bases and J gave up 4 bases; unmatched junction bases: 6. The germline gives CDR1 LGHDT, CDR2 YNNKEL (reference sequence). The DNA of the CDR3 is TGTGCCAGCAGCCAAACTAGCGGGGGGGCAATTTCAGATACGCAGTATTTT. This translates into CASSQTSGGAISDTQYF.

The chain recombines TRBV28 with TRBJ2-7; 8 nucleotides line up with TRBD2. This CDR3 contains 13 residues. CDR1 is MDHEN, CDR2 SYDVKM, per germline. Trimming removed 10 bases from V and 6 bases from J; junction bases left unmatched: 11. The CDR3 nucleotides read TGTGCCACCTTCCCGGGGGGGACCGGCGAGCAGTACTTC. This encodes CATFPGGTGEQYF. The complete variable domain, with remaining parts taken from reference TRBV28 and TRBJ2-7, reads DVKVTQSSRYLVKRTGEKVFLECVQDMDHENMFWYRQDPGLGLRLIYFSYDVKMKEKGDIPEGYSVSREKKERFSLILESASTNQTSMYLCATFPGGTGEQYFGPGTRLTVT.

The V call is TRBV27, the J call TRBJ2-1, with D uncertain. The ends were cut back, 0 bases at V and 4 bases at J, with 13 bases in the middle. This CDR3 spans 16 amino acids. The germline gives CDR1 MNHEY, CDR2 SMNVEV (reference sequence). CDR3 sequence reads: CASSLSTPPAYNEQFF. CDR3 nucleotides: TGTGCCAGCAGTTTATCGACTCCGCCGGCGTACAATGAGCAGTTCTTC.

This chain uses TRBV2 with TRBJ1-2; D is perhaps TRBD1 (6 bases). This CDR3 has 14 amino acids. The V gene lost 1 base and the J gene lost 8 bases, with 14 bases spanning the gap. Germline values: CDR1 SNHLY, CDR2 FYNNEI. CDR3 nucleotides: TGTGCCAGCAGTGAAGTTCTACAGGGCCAAGGCTACACCTTC. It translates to CASSEVLQGQGYTF.

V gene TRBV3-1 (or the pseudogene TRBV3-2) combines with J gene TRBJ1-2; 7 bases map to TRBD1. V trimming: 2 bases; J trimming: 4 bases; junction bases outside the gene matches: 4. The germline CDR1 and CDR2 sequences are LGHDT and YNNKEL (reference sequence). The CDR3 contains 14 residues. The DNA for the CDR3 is TGTGCCAGCAGCCAAACAGGGGTGCGCTATGGCTACACCTTC. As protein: CASSQTGVRYGYTF.

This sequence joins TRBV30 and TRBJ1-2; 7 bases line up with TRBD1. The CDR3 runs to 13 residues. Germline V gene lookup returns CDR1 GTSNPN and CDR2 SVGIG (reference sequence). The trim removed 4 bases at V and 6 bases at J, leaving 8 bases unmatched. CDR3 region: CAWKKTGLDGYTF. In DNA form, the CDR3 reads TGTGCCTGGAAAAAGACAGGGCTGGATGGCTACACCTTC.

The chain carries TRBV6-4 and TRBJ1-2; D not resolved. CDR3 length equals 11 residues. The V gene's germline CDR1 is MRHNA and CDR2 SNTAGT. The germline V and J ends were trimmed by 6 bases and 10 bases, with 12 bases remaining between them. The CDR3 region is CASRRRSPYTF. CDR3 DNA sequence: TGTGCCAGCAGGCGGCGCAGTCCCTACACCTTC.

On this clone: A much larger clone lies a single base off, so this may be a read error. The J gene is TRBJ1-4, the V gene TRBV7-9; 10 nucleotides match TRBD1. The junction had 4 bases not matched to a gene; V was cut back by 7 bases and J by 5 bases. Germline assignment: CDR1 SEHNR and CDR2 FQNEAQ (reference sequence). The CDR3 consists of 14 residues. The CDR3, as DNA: TGTGCCAGCACCCCGGGACAGGGGAATGAAAAACTGTTTTTT. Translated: CASTPGQGNEKLFF.

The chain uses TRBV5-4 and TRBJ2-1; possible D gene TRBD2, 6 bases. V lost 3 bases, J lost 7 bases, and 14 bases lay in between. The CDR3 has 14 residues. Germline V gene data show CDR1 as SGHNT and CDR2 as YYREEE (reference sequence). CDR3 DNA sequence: TGTGCCAGCAGCTCGGCTAGCGTCGGAAATGAGCAGTTCTTC. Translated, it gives CASSSASVGNEQFF. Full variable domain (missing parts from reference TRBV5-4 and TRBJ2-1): ETGVTQSPTHLIKTRGQQVTLRCSSQSGHNTVSWYQQALGQGPQFIFQYYREEENGRGNFPPRFSGLQFPNYSSELNVNALELDDSALYLCASSSASVGNEQFFGPGTRLTVL.